These 28 T cell receptor beta chains originate from one sample sequenced in a study of identical twins (dated by TCRdb to 2016 to 2018). The library was made by 5' RACE. Instrument on record: Illumina HiSeq 2000. TCRdb reprocessed the public reads (quality trimming at Q25 with fastp, clone calling with MiXCR) and kept in-frame beta chains. CDR3 protein sequences are deduplicated, and each keeps its most common genes and DNA. The sample contains roughly 700,000 distinct CDR3 sequences, over 8.5% of them found a single time. Approximately 0.89% of the sample belongs to the ten largest clones. This sample was also put to use in a study of yellow fever vaccine responses in identical twins.

Sequenced input: PBMCs. Receptors originate from a woman aged 18-29 years in good health.

This clonotype was counted a few times. The chain couples TRBV6-1 to TRBJ2-1; TRBD2 is a possible D gene (5 bases). From germline, CDR1 is MNHNS and CDR2 SASEGT. This CDR3 is built from 15 residues. V was shortened by 4 bases and J by 5 bases, with 15 bases between the two germline ends. The CDR3 nucleotides read TGTGCCAGCAGTGTAATTGGGTCTAGCCACAATGAGCAGTTCTTC. It translates to CASSVIGSSHNEQFF.

The chain recombines TRBV27 with TRBJ2-1, with TRBD1 matching 10 bases. This CDR3 has 16 amino acids. The trim removed 5 bases at V and 4 bases at J, leaving 8 bases unmatched. Germline lookup yields CDR1 MNHEY and CDR2 SMNVEV (reference sequence). CDR3 loop: CASSTIRTGGYNEQFF. CDR3 DNA sequence: TGTGCCAGCAGTACAATCCGGACAGGGGGTTACAATGAGCAGTTCTTC.

This chain links TRBV6-5 with TRBJ2-6; the match to TRBD2 covers 9 bases. Looked up from germline, CDR1 is MNHEY and CDR2 is SVGAGI. The CDR3 is 19 amino acids. Unmatched junction bases numbered 8, after V lost 2 bases and J lost 0 bases. CDR3 nucleotide sequence: TGTGCCAGCAGTTACAGGACGAGCGGGAGGCTCTCTGGGGCCAACGTCCTGACTTTC. Its protein is CASSYRTSGRLSGANVLTF.

The chain is built from TRBV7-9 and TRBJ2-7, with D uncertain. The V end was cut by 5 bases, the J end by 1 base, with 9 bases between. The length of the CDR3 is 13 residues. Germline loops: CDR1 SEHNR, CDR2 FQNEAQ (reference sequence). The CDR3 nucleotides read TGTGCCAGCAGCCTGGACCAATCCTACGAGCAGTACTTC. It is translated as CASSLDQSYEQYF.

This clonotype was detected many times. V usage is TRBV4-1 and J usage is TRBJ1-2; no definite D call. Per the germline V gene, CDR1 is MGHRA and CDR2 is YSYEKL. Trimming stripped 4 bases from V and 2 bases from J, with 11 bases between. CDR3 length equals 14 residues. In DNA form, the CDR3 reads TGCGCCAGCAGCCCCTCCCCGCCCAACTATGGCTACACCTTC. This sequence encodes CASSPSPPNYGYTF.

This clonotype has only a few counts. The chain links TRBV27 to TRBJ1-1, with D uncertain. Trimming took 6 bases from V and 2 from J, leaving 13 bases between them. The germline CDR1 and CDR2 sequences are MNHEY and SMNVEV (reference sequence). The CDR3 covers 14 residues. The CDR3 region has the DNA TGTGCCAGCAGCATCCGGGGAACTAACACTGAAGCTTTCTTT. Protein: CASSIRGTNTEAFF.

This clonotype came up many times. The chain has TRBV12-3 or TRBV12-4 and TRBJ1-5, with D maybe TRBD1 (5 bases). This CDR3 region has 14 residues. V was clipped by 5 bases and J by 7 bases, with 15 bases between them. CDR3 coding DNA: TGTGCCAGCAGTCTTCAGGGATTCGAGCAGCCCCAGCATTTT. Residues: CASSLQGFEQPQHF.

This clonotype showed up just a few times. V gene TRBV4-2 combines with J gene TRBJ2-3, with 12 bases lining up with TRBD2. CDR1 and CDR2 (germline): LGHNA, YNFKEQ. CDR3 length: 18 amino acids. V lost 0 bases and J lost 1; bases outside the gene matches: 5. CDR3 nucleotides: TGTGCCAGCAGCCAAGAACTAGCGGGAGGAGTCGGCACAGATACGCAGTATTTT. Encoded protein: CASSQELAGGVGTDTQYF.

The sample holds many counts of this clonotype. The V gene is TRBV29-1, the J gene TRBJ2-2; TRBD2 matches at 10 bases. From germline, CDR1 is SQVTM and CDR2 ANQGSEA. This CDR3 has 14 amino acids. Germline trimming cut 4 bases from V and 7 bases from J; bases unmatched to any gene: 6. This CDR3 is CSVVSGRLGGELFF. CDR3 DNA: TGCAGCGTTGTTAGCGGGAGGTTGGGCGGGGAGCTGTTTTTT.

This chain joins TRBV12-3 or TRBV12-4 and TRBJ2-7; D is possibly TRBD1 (5 bases). The V end lost 4 bases, the J end lost 4 bases, and 11 bases lay between the germline ends. This CDR3 spans 13 amino acids. This chain's CDR3 is CASSSDSGYEQYF. The CDR3 bases are TGTGCCAGCAGTTCAGACAGTGGGTACGAGCAGTACTTC.

There are many counts of this clonotype. Here the CDR3 DNA reads TGTGCCAGCAGTTTGGCGCACGCGGGAATCGGGCAGTACTTC. It specifies CASSLAHAGIGQYF. The J gene is TRBJ2-7, the V gene TRBV28; D is possibly TRBD2 (6 bases). The germline V gene has CDR1 MDHEN and CDR2 SYDVKM. The CDR3 is 14 residues long. V was shortened by 3 bases and J by 9 bases, with 18 bases between the two germline ends.

This clonotype appeared many times. The CDR3 coding sequence is TGTGCCAGCAGCCTCTGGGCCGGAACTGAAGCTTTCTTT. Protein sequence: CASSLWAGTEAFF. The chain combines TRBV7-6 with TRBJ1-1; D is undetermined. CDR1 and CDR2 from the germline V gene are SGHVS and FNYEAQ. The CDR3 is made up of 13 amino acids. V lost 5 bases to trimming and J lost 5 bases, with 12 bases between them.

This clonotype was observed a few times. This chain links TRBV11-2 with TRBJ2-1; TRBD2 matches at 15 bases. Germline assignment: CDR1 SGHAT and CDR2 FQNNGV. The V segment lost 5 bases and the J segment 0 bases; nucleotides outside the gene matches: 8. The CDR3 sequence is 19 residues long. The CDR3 loop is CASSPRGLAGGSSYNEQFF. The CDR3 nucleotides read TGTGCCAGCAGCCCCAGGGGACTAGCGGGGGGAAGCTCCTACAATGAGCAGTTCTTC.

This clonotype was counted only a few times. The chain links TRBV7-9 to TRBJ2-7; the D gene is possibly TRBD2 (5 bases). The V end lost 3 bases, the J end lost 1 base, and 10 bases lay between the germline ends. The CDR3 has 14 amino acids. In germline, CDR1 is SEHNR, CDR2 FQNEAQ (reference sequence). CDR3 sequence: CASSFPTGSYEQYF. CDR3 DNA sequence: TGTGCCAGCAGCTTCCCGACGGGATCCTACGAGCAGTACTTC.

This clonotype showed up just a few times. The genes are TRBV18 and TRBJ2-7, with TRBD2 as a possible D gene (7 bases). The CDR3 has 15 amino acids. CDR1 KGHSH and CDR2 LQKENI come from the germline V gene. V lost 6 bases and J lost 0, with 15 bases in between. CDR3 nucleotides: TGTGCCAGCTCGCCGCTAGCGGACAGCTCCTACGAGCAGTACTTC. Translation gives CASSPLADSSYEQYF.

This clonotype was counted only a few times. V gene TRBV16 combines with J gene TRBJ2-1; 9 nucleotides agree with TRBD2. V lost 0 bases and J lost 10; bases outside the gene matches: 7. CDR3 length: 15 residues. Germline CDR1 reads KGHSY; CDR2 reads FQNENV. In DNA, the CDR3 is TGTGCCAGCAGCCAATCCCAGCGGGGGGTCCGGGAGCAGTTCTTC. Its protein is CASSQSQRGVREQFF.

This clonotype was observed at least ten times. The CDR3 sequence is CASSDTPTGGEQFF. The CDR3 DNA follows: TGTGCCAGCAGCGACACCCCTACAGGGGGTGAGCAGTTCTTC. This chain joins TRBV6-1 and TRBJ2-1; 8 nucleotides match TRBD1. This CDR3 contains 14 residues. CDR1 and CDR2 (germline): MNHNS, SASEGT. V was pared by 6 bases and J by 9 bases, with 10 bases of the junction left unmatched.

This clonotype has a count of ten or more. This chain connects TRBV24-1 to TRBJ2-1; D gene unclear. Germline-derived CDR1 and CDR2 are KGHDR and SFDVKD. This CDR3 is built from 13 residues. The V gene lost 4 bases and the J gene lost 9 bases, with 12 bases spanning the gap. The CDR3 loop is CATSDRNVGEQFF. The CDR3 DNA follows: TGTGCCACCAGTGACCGTAACGTTGGTGAGCAGTTCTTC.

V is TRBV28 and J is TRBJ2-7, with D possibly called TRBD1 or TRBD2 (5 bases each). Trimming took off 8 bases at V and 6 bases at J, with 17 bases between the two ends. From germline, CDR1 is MDHEN and CDR2 SYDVKM. This CDR3 is 13 amino acids long. The CDR3 loop reads CASGPGRRSEQYF. The CDR3 region has the DNA TGTGCCAGCGGACCGGGACGGCGGTCCGAGCAGTACTTC.

This clonotype has a single count. The chain joins TRBV4-2 to TRBJ2-6; D ambiguous. From germline, CDR1 is LGHNA and CDR2 YNFKEQ. The CDR3 is made up of 16 amino acids. The V end lost 4 bases, the J end lost 0 bases, and 10 bases lay between the germline ends. The CDR3 sequence is CASSRDAASGANVLTF. CDR3 nucleotides: TGTGCCAGCAGCCGAGATGCGGCCTCTGGGGCCAACGTCCTGACTTTC.

In its sample, this clonotype was seen a few times. The chain employs TRBV27 and TRBJ2-1, with D unresolved. The length of the CDR3 is 14 residues. Germline CDR1 and CDR2: MNHEY and SMNVEV (reference sequence). Trimming removed 6 bases from V and 0 bases from J, with 9 bases in between. The CDR3 sequence is CASRNLSSYNEQFF. In DNA form, the CDR3 reads TGTGCCAGCAGGAATCTGAGCTCCTACAATGAGCAGTTCTTC.

This clonotype was observed at least ten times. V usage is TRBV9 and J usage is TRBJ1-6; a possible D gene is TRBD1 (6 bases). Germline loops: CDR1 SGDLS, CDR2 YYNGEE. The CDR3 is 15 residues long. Trimming left V 2 bases short and J 8 bases short, with 14 bases between. This CDR3 reads CASSVRGREDSPLHF. Written as DNA, the CDR3 is TGTGCCAGCAGCGTCAGGGGCAGGGAGGATTCACCCCTCCACTTT.

This clonotype was found many times. The chain employs TRBV28 and TRBJ2-3; no firm D call. The CDR3 runs to 13 residues. The germline V and J ends were trimmed by 6 bases and 8 bases, with 15 bases remaining between them. Germline V gene data show CDR1 as MDHEN and CDR2 as SYDVKM. CDR3 amino acids: CASSPPSWSTQYF. CDR3 nucleotides: TGTGCCAGCAGCCCCCCTTCTTGGTCTACGCAGTATTTT.

The gene calls are TRBV4-3 and TRBJ2-7, with D unresolved. Germline CDR1 LGHNA, CDR2 YSLEER. V shed 1 base and J shed 3 bases, with 7 bases lying between them. The CDR3 contains 13 residues. CDR3 DNA: TGCGCCAGCAGCCAAGTATCTATCTACGAGCAGTACTTC. Translated: CASSQVSIYEQYF.

The CDR3 here is CASSLRPVEWGNTGELFF. The CDR3 DNA is TGTGCCAGCAGCTTACGCCCCGTTGAATGGGGGAACACCGGGGAGCTGTTTTTT. The chain employs TRBV7-2 and TRBJ2-2; D unresolved. This CDR3 contains 18 residues. The V and J ends lost 2 bases and 1 base respectively, with 17 bases between them. Germline loops: CDR1 SGHTA, CDR2 FQGNSA.

This chain joins TRBV9 and TRBJ2-3; possibly TRBD1 or TRBD2 for D (5 bases each). Trimming took 0 bases from V and 2 from J, leaving 10 bases between them. Germline CDR1 SGDLS, CDR2 YYNGEE. The CDR3 spans 15 residues. CDR3 residues: CASSVEQGDTDTQYF. In nucleotides, the CDR3 is TGTGCCAGCAGCGTAGAGCAGGGAGACACAGATACGCAGTATTTT. Based on the CDR3 plus reference TRBV9 and TRBJ2-3, the full variable domain is DSGVTQTPKHLITATGQRVTLRCSPRSGDLSVYWYQQSLDQGLQFLIQYYNGEERAKGNILERFSAQQFPDLHSELNLSSLELGDSALYFCASSVEQGDTDTQYFGPGTRLTVL.

This clonotype was seen a few times. J is TRBJ1-2 and V is TRBV5-6; possible D gene TRBD1, 5 bases. The germline V gene has CDR1 SGHDT and CDR2 YYEEEE. The CDR3 is made up of 16 amino acids. Trimming stripped 1 base from V and 7 bases from J, with 20 bases between. The CDR3 spells CASSLHSEGPAGGYTF. CDR3 sequence (DNA): TGTGCCAGCAGCTTGCATTCGGAGGGGCCCGCTGGTGGCTACACCTTC.

The genes are TRBV6-2 or TRBV6-3 and TRBJ2-3, with a tentative D call TRBD1 (6 bases). Per germline, CDR1 MNHEY and CDR2 SVGEGT. This CDR3 contains 14 residues. The V gene lost 6 bases and the J gene lost 1 base, with 11 bases spanning the gap. Written as DNA, the CDR3 is TGTGCCAGCAGATTGGACAGACGCACAGATACGCAGTATTTT. It encodes CASRLDRRTDTQYF.